This record covers a single T cell receptor (beta chain). There are 15 residues in the CDR3. V was pared by 4 bases and J by 5 bases, with 7 bases of the junction left unmatched. CDR1 SEHNR and CDR2 FQNEAQ come from the germline V gene (reference sequence). Some clones are missing from TCRdb's copy, which holds only in-frame ones; the method was immunoSEQ multiplex PCR. The repertoire holds some 86,000 clones, with approximately 94% as singletons. These data are taken from a study of OX40 agonist ivuxolimab in advanced cancers. Study-wide context: Mean age approximately 55 years, range 23 to 79; 82.7% male.

Material: CD4+ or CD8+ T cells sorted from blood, obtained in a trial of the OX40 agonist ivuxolimab. The chain links TRBV7-9 to TRBJ1-1; 10 nucleotides align to TRBD1. The clonotype was recovered from an adult with an advanced solid tumor such as melanoma, head and neck, liver or kidney cancer. CDR3 coding DNA: TGTGCCAGCAGCTCCCCGGGACAGGGGAGGACTGAAGCTTTCTTT. Protein product: CASSSPGQGRTEAFF.